This T cell receptor (beta chain) was obtained from a study of a mutant IDH1 vaccine in newly diagnosed glioma. Turning to the study itself: The week-35 safety follow-up was V12, and the week-47 study end was V13.

V shed 2 bases and J shed 4 bases, with 14 bases lying between them. Germline V CDR1 and CDR2: SNHLY, FYNNEI. The CDR3 consists of 15 residues. Time point in this sample: week 35, safety follow-up. Every single dose of the vaccine, 300 ug of mutant IDH1 20-mer peptide, came with topical imiquimod. As regards this clone: What it binds is not known.

Profiling relied on immunoSEQ multiplex PCR, and the TCRdb table lists in-frame clones only, not all of them. Of 50,000 to 75,000 clones in the sample, about 73% are singletons; the top ten hold roughly 5%. Findings of the study overall: The authors found pseudoprogression apparently unrelated to changes in top peripheral T cell clonotypes.

Sequenced material: PBMCs, taken from a glioma patient whose treatment included an IDH1 peptide vaccine. This chain uses TRBV2 with TRBJ1-2; tentative D call: TRBD1 (6 bases). This receptor was obtained from a man between 50 and 59 years old with glioma. CDR3 protein: CASSETGSVGYGYTF. Written as DNA, the CDR3 is TGTGCCAGCAGTGAAACAGGGAGTGTAGGCTATGGCTACACCTTC.